This is a list of T cell receptor beta chains from one sample in a study of glioma-infiltrating T cells. TCRdb processed the multiplex PCR reads anew with MiXCR; each CDR3 protein has one entry. This sample has about 99,000 distinct CDR3 sequences, with approximately 28% found just once. The specimen sequenced was glioma tissue, nonneoplastic brain tissue, or PBMCs (not recorded which). The receptors shown here come from a human donor with low-grade glioma or glioblastoma, undergoing nonglioma brain surgery, or in good health (not recorded which). Both conserved end residues are part of each CDR3. Each record gives: D gene, V gene, J gene, clone size, CDR3 protein, CDR3 DNA. D genes are given only for firm matches. Clone size, where shown, is once, few, many, or a class for clones that have expanded.

.,TRBV6-2/TRBV6-3,TRBJ2-5,many,CASSYAAGRLQTQYF,TGTGCCAGCAGTTACGCGGCGGGGAGACTGCAGACCCAGTACTTC
.,TRBV4-3,TRBJ2-3,many,CASSQDVSQADPDTQYF,TGCGCCAGCAGCCAAGATGTTTCCCAGGCGGATCCAGATACGCAGTATTTT
TRBD2,TRBV3-1,TRBJ2-5,many,CASSQTGTTTLRTQYF,TGTGCCAGCAGCCAAACCGGGACTACCACGCTCAGGACCCAGTACTTC
TRBD2,TRBV6-1,TRBJ2-3,many,CASSSGGLTDTQYF,TGTGCCAGCAGTAGCGGGGGGCTCACAGATACGCAGTATTTT
.,TRBV7-9,TRBJ2-7,many,CASSLSMTYEQYF,TGTGCCAGCAGCTTAAGTATGACCTACGAGCAGTACTTC
TRBD1,TRBV19,TRBJ1-3,few,CASSIDYRQGRNTIYF,TGTGCCAGTAGCATCGACTATCGACAGGGGAGAAACACCATATATTTT
.,TRBV4-3,TRBJ2-7,few,CASSQEPLGSSYEQYF,TGCGCCAGCAGCCAAGAGCCCCTGGGGTCCTCCTACGAGCAGTACTTC
TRBD1,TRBV27,TRBJ2-7,many,CASSSFTPDRDGFYEQYF,TGTGCCAGCAGTTCCTTCACTCCGGACAGGGATGGATTCTACGAGCAGTACTTC
.,TRBV24-1,TRBJ2-3,.,CATSEGADTQYF,TGTGCCACCAGTGAGGGCGCTGATACGCAGTATTTT
TRBD2,TRBV5-1,TRBJ2-1,few,CASSPRAGGYNEQFF,TGCGCCAGCAGCCCTAGAGCGGGGGGGTACAATGAGCAGTTCTTC
.,TRBV7-2,TRBJ2-7,many,CASSLTDVAYEQYF,TGTGCCAGCAGCTTAACGGACGTCGCCTACGAGCAGTACTTC
.,TRBV20-1,TRBJ1-1,many,CSARDPAGDTIEAFF,TGCAGTGCTAGAGATCCCGCAGGGGATACAATTGAAGCTTTCTTT
.,TRBV3-1,TRBJ2-3,many,CASSLRLGAQYF,TGTGCCAGCAGCCTCAGACTCGGTGCGCAGTATTTT
TRBD2,TRBV3-1,TRBJ2-3,many,CASSPLAGGPDTQYF,TGTGCCAGCAGCCCACTAGCGGGGGGCCCAGATACGCAGTATTTT
TRBD2,TRBV3-1,TRBJ2-3,many,CASQRLAGSDTQYF,TGTGCCAGTCAGCGATTAGCGGGATCAGATACGCAGTATTTT
.,TRBV19,TRBJ2-1,.,CARHLTVTFKGDNEQFF,TGTGCCCGCCATCTCACCGTTACTTTCAAAGGGGACAATGAGCAGTTCTTC
TRBD1,TRBV19,TRBJ1-1,.,CASSKDRDVYTEDFF,TGTGCCAGTAGTAAGGACAGGGATGTATACACTGAAGATTTCTTT
.,TRBV6-1,TRBJ2-7,many,CASSHYEQYF,TGTGCCAGCAGCCACTACGAGCAGTACTTC
.,TRBV28,TRBJ1-2,few,CASSFPPTEEYGYTF,TGTGCCAGCAGTTTCCCGCCGACAGAAGAATATGGCTACACCTTC
TRBD1,TRBV20-1,TRBJ2-1,.,CSASGQENKQFF,TGCAGTGCTAGCGGACAGGAAAATAAGCAGTTCTTC
.,TRBV27,TRBJ1-4,many,CASSLQGLTNEKLFF,TGTGCCAGCAGTTTACAGGGGCTGACTAATGAAAAACTGTTTTTT
.,TRBV5-6,TRBJ1-2,once,CASSLARYIYGYTF,TGTGCCAGCAGCTTGGCGAGGTACATTTATGGCTACACCTTC
.,TRBV6-1,TRBJ2-1,.,CASRGDPTGGKFF,TGTGCCAGCAGGGGAGACCCTACTGGGGGGAAGTTCTTC
TRBD1,TRBV12-3/TRBV12-4,TRBJ1-6,few,CATSLGTDYNSPLHF,TGTGCCACCTCCCTCGGGACAGATTATAATTCACCCCTCCACTTT
TRBD1,TRBV6-6,TRBJ2-7,many,CASSYSGTGRYEQYF,TGTGCCAGCAGTTACTCCGGGACAGGGAGGTACGAGCAGTACTTC
.,TRBV6-1,TRBJ1-5,many,CASSETRDQPQHF,TGTGCCAGCAGTGAGACGAGGGATCAGCCCCAGCATTTT
TRBD1,TRBV18,TRBJ2-1,.,CASSQGQAAYNEQFF,TGTGCCAGCTCACAAGGACAGGCCGCCTACAATGAGCAGTTCTTC
TRBD1,TRBV3-1,TRBJ1-4,.,CASSPRDRGSEKLFF,TGTGCCAGCAGCCCCCGGGACAGGGGTAGCGAAAAACTGTTTTTT
.,TRBV6-2/TRBV6-3,TRBJ2-5,many,CASSSPLVGETQYF,TGTGCCAGCAGTTCTCCACTAGTCGGAGAGACCCAGTACTTC
TRBD2,TRBV4-2,TRBJ2-3,.,CARSQGLAGDTDTQYF,TGTGCCAGAAGCCAAGGACTAGCGGGGGACACAGATACGCAGTATTTT